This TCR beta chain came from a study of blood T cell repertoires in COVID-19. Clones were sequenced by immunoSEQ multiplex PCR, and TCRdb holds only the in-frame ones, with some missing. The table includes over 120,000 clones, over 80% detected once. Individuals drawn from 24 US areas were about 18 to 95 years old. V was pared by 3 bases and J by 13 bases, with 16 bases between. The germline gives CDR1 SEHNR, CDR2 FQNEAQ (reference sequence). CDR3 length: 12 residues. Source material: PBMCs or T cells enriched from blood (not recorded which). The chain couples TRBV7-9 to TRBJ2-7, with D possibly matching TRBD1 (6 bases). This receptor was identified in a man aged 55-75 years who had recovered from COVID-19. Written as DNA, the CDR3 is TGTGCCAGCAGCTTTGGTCAACAGGGAATATACTTC. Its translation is CASSFGQQGIYF.